These T cell receptor beta chains were read from a single sample in a study of graft-versus-host responses after intestinal transplantation. Data came from immunoSEQ multiplex PCR; TCRdb stores just in-frame clones and leaves some out. This sample has approximately 18,000 clones, with about 40% found just once. Sequenced material: alloreactive CD4+ T cells from a mixed lymphocyte reaction culture, taken before transplantation. The receptor set was obtained from a human patient who was an organ donor for intestinal transplantation. Each CDR3 is given with its conserved first and last residue.

cdr3_aa j_call v_call
CASSRSQGSGNTIYF TRBJ1-3 TRBV18
CASSLFEIGQETQYF TRBJ2-5 TRBV5-1
CASSEYRRGTDTGELFF TRBJ2-2 TRBV25-1
CASSVLTGELFF TRBJ2-2 TRBV9
CASSLSAGGNIQYF TRBJ2-4 TRBV5-1
CAISEGEAYEQYF TRBJ2-7 TRBV10-3
CASSKPDRSTDTQYF TRBJ2-3 TRBV21-1
CASSLQGPSTEAFF TRBJ1-1 TRBV11-3
CASSPLAGNYNEQFF TRBJ2-1 TRBV18
CASSFSYPYEQYF TRBJ2-7 TRBV7-3
CASSLVWDRTDTQYF TRBJ2-3 TRBV11-2
CASGYGNQPQHF TRBJ1-5 TRBV6-5
CASSRSRADNSYEQYF TRBJ2-7 TRBV4-2